This paragraph reports one T cell receptor (beta chain). The sort gate was single viable CD3+CD4+CD8-CD45RO+ cells for memory CD4+ T cells. Total CD4+ T cells were enriched by CD4 positive selection. This record comes from a study of memory CD4+ T cells and cytomegalovirus serostatus. There are 15 residues in the CDR3. V shed 10 bases, J shed 5 bases, and the junction held 10 bases outside the gene matches. Per the germline V gene, CDR1 is ENHRY and CDR2 is SYGVKD. Only in-frame clones appear in the TCRdb table, and some are missing; sequencing was by immunoSEQ multiplex PCR. The sample has 45,000 to 60,000 clones, roughly 74% seen once.

The sample taken for sequencing was memory CD4+ T cells from blood. The source is an adult in good health and CMV-seropositive. The chain couples TRBV10-3 to TRBJ2-3, with 12 bases fitting TRBD2. The CDR3 DNA reads as TGTGCCACCTCCGGACTAGCGGGAACTGGAGATACGCAGTATTTT. Protein: CATSGLAGTGDTQYF.